The 20 T cell receptor beta chains presented below share a single source sample, sequenced in a study of cytomegalovirus exposure and HLA in healthy donors. The PCR ran on 60 Vbeta and 13 Jbeta primers. Generated by immunoSEQ multiplex PCR, the TCRdb table keeps only in-frame clones and is missing some. The data contain around 100,000 clones, about four fifths of them singletons. Sequences were obtained from PBMCs. These receptor sequences come from a man aged 30 to 45 in good health and CMV-seronegative.

The V gene is TRBV5-8, the J gene TRBJ2-2, with D hard to call. The V and J ends lost 2 bases and 0 bases respectively, with 11 bases between them. CDR3 size: 16 residues. The germline gives CDR1 SGHTS, CDR2 YDEGEE. CDR3 bases: TGTGCCAGCAGCTTTTTGGCAGGCCCGAACACCGGGGAGCTGTTTTTT. As protein: CASSFLAGPNTGELFF.

The rearrangement uses TRBV9 and TRBJ1-1; 7 bases are a match to TRBD1. The CDR3 runs to 14 residues. Germline trimming cut 1 base from V and 4 bases from J; bases unmatched to any gene: 4. Germline assignment: CDR1 SGDLS and CDR2 YYNGEE. The CDR3 DNA reads as TGTGCCAGCAGCGTAAGGGCAGGGGGCACTGAAGCTTTCTTT. Translating gives CASSVRAGGTEAFF.

The genes are TRBV27 and TRBJ2-5; 12 bases line up with TRBD2. The V gene's germline CDR1 is MNHEY and CDR2 SMNVEV (reference sequence). Trimming took 1 base from V and 5 from J; bases not matched to a gene: 5. This CDR3 contains 16 residues. The DNA of the CDR3 is TGTGCCAGCAGTTTATATCTAGCGGGGGGGCCGGAGACCCAGTACTTC. Translation gives CASSLYLAGGPETQYF.

V usage is TRBV30 and J usage is TRBJ1-2, with D possibly being TRBD1 (5 bases). Germline-derived CDR1 and CDR2 are GTSNPN and SVGIG (reference sequence). The CDR3 contains 16 residues. V was clipped by 0 bases and J by 3 bases, with 17 bases between them. The CDR3 loop is CAWSVGRGGSYYGYTF. CDR3 sequence (DNA): TGTGCCTGGAGTGTGGGGCGGGGGGGTTCGTACTATGGCTACACCTTC. The variable domain in full, completed from reference TRBV30 and TRBJ1-2, reads SQTIHQWPATLVQPVGSPLSLECTVEGTSNPNLYWYRQAAGRGLQLLFYSVGIGQISSEVPQNLSASRPQDRQFILSSKKLLLSDSGFYLCAWSVGRGGSYYGYTFGSGTRLTVV.

The chain employs TRBV5-4 and TRBJ2-1; the D gene is possibly TRBD2 (6 bases). The CDR3 runs 13 residues. V was pared by 4 bases and J by 8 bases, with 13 bases between. Germline V gene sequence: CDR1 SGHNT, CDR2 YYREEE (reference sequence). The CDR3 here is CASSLGERDEQFF. For the CDR3, the DNA is TGTGCCAGCAGCCTAGGCGAGCGGGATGAGCAGTTCTTC.

This chain connects TRBV7-9 to TRBJ2-7; D remains unclear. V was cut by 1 base and J by 0 bases, with 4 bases left in between. The CDR3 covers 13 residues. The germline gives CDR1 SEHNR, CDR2 FQNEAQ (reference sequence). CDR3 residues: CASSLVSSYEQYF. DNA of the CDR3: TGTGCCAGCAGCTTAGTTAGCTCCTACGAGCAGTACTTC. The full variable domain, with the rest looked up from reference TRBV7-9 and TRBJ2-7, is DTGVSQNPRHKITKRGQNVTFRCDPISEHNRLYWYRQTLGQGPEFLTYFQNEAQLEKSRLLSDRFSAERPKGSFSTLEIQRTEQGDSAMYLCASSLVSSYEQYFGPGTRLTVT.

The chain couples TRBV30 to TRBJ2-7, with TRBD2 as a possible D gene (5 bases). Deletions cut 2 bases from V and 6 bases from J, with 17 bases between. The germline V gene encodes CDR1 GTSNPN and CDR2 SVGIG (reference sequence). The CDR3 consists of 14 residues. DNA for the CDR3: TGTGCCTGGAGTCTCCGAGGGCCAGGATCCGAGCAGTACTTC. Amino acid sequence: CAWSLRGPGSEQYF.

The rearrangement links TRBV7-6 to TRBJ1-2; tentative D call: TRBD1 (5 bases). Germline V CDR1 and CDR2: SGHVS, FNYEAQ. CDR3 length: 16 amino acids. The germline V and J ends were trimmed by 5 bases and 4 bases, with 20 bases remaining between them. The CDR3 sequence: CASSRGAGSDAYGYTF. The CDR3 region has the DNA TGTGCCAGCAGCAGAGGGGCGGGGTCTGACGCCTATGGCTACACCTTC.

The rearrangement uses TRBV30 and TRBJ1-5, with D possibly TRBD1 on 6 matching bases. CDR3 length equals 14 residues. Germline-derived CDR1 and CDR2 are GTSNPN and SVGIG (reference sequence). The ends were cut back, 0 bases at V and 3 bases at J, with 9 bases in the middle. CDR3 residues: CAWSVGGYNQPQHF. CDR3 in DNA: TGTGCCTGGAGTGTTGGGGGCTACAATCAGCCCCAGCATTTT. The variable domain in full, with the rest retrieved from reference TRBV30 and TRBJ1-5, is SQTIHQWPATLVQPVGSPLSLECTVEGTSNPNLYWYRQAAGRGLQLLFYSVGIGQISSEVPQNLSASRPQDRQFILSSKKLLLSDSGFYLCAWSVGGYNQPQHFGDGTRLSIL.

The J gene is TRBJ2-7, the V gene TRBV9; no definite D call. CDR1 is SGDLS and CDR2 is YYNGEE in the germline V gene. This CDR3 contains 16 residues. The V and J ends lost 4 bases and 2 bases respectively, with 19 bases between them. DNA of the CDR3: TGTGCCAGCAGCCTCACCAGAAAGTCCACCCCCTACGAGCAGTACTTC. Translating gives CASSLTRKSTPYEQYF.

This CDR3 reads CASSHLAGGSTDTQYF. CDR3 DNA: TGCGCCAGCAGCCATCTAGCGGGGGGAAGCACAGATACGCAGTATTTT. V is TRBV4-3 and J is TRBJ2-3; 11 nucleotides align to TRBD2. The CDR3 is made up of 16 amino acids. Unmatched junction bases numbered 2, after V lost 3 bases and J lost 0 bases. CDR1 and CDR2 (germline): LGHNA, YSLEER.

The chain couples TRBV28 to TRBJ1-4; the D gene is possibly TRBD1 (5 bases). The CDR3 has 14 residues. Germline V gives CDR1 MDHEN, CDR2 SYDVKM. V was cut by 2 bases and J by 5 bases, with 9 bases left in between. The CDR3 sequence: CASSLQTENEKLFF. The CDR3 DNA follows: TGTGCCAGCAGTTTACAGACAGAAAATGAAAAACTGTTTTTT.

The CDR3 DNA reads TGTGCCAGCAGCGCCTCCGGGACAGGGGAAGCTGAAGCTTTCTTT. Encoded protein: CASSASGTGEAEAFF. V is TRBV9 and J is TRBJ1-1, with TRBD1 matching over 10 bases. CDR3 length equals 15 residues. Germline V lookup: CDR1 SGDLS, CDR2 YYNGEE. V shed 3 bases, J shed 6 bases, and the junction held 8 bases outside the gene matches.

This clone was counted a few times. The chain joins TRBV19 to TRBJ1-5; tentatively, D is TRBD1 (5 bases). CDR3 length equals 12 residues. Germline-derived CDR1 and CDR2 are LNHDA and SQIVND (reference sequence). Trimming left V 9 bases short and J 6 bases short, with 12 bases between. CDR3 DNA: TGTGCCAGCGGAGGGGTGGGTCAGCCCCAGCATTTT. It yields the protein CASGGVGQPQHF.

The chain is built from TRBV14 and TRBJ2-2; D is perhaps TRBD1 (5 bases). Germline-derived CDR1 and CDR2 are SGHDN and FVKESK. V lost 0 bases, J lost 5 bases, and 13 bases lay in between. This CDR3 spans 16 amino acids. Here the CDR3 DNA reads TGTGCCAGCAGCCAAGATCCGGCAGGGCGGACCGGGGAGCTGTTTTTT. Translating gives CASSQDPAGRTGELFF.

This chain links TRBV6-6 with TRBJ2-1; the D gene is possibly TRBD2 (6 bases). Trimming cost V 5 bases and J 8 bases, with 16 bases left between them. CDR3 length: 14 residues. Per the germline V gene, CDR1 is MNHNY and CDR2 is SVGAGI (reference sequence). As DNA, the CDR3 is TGTGCCAGCAGTCACCGGGACTCCCTCTATGAGCAGTTCTTC. Residues: CASSHRDSLYEQFF.

This chain links TRBV12-5 with TRBJ2-7, with D maybe TRBD2 (5 bases). CDR1 is LGHNT and CDR2 is FRNRAP in the germline V gene. The length of the CDR3 is 13 residues. V dropped 3 bases and J dropped 0 bases, with 6 bases sitting between them. CDR3 nucleotides: TGTGCTAGTGGTTTACGGGACTCCTACGAGCAGTACTTC. As protein: CASGLRDSYEQYF.

The chain carries TRBV6-1 and TRBJ1-3, with no clear D. Germline V gives CDR1 MNHNS, CDR2 SASEGT. V lost 3 bases to trimming and J lost 0 bases, with 15 bases between them. The length of the CDR3 is 17 residues. The CDR3 sequence: CASSESEGSFSGNTIYF. The DNA for the CDR3 is TGTGCCAGCAGTGAGAGCGAGGGTTCCTTCTCTGGAAACACCATATATTTT.

The chain uses TRBV7-9 and TRBJ1-2, with 10 bases lining up with TRBD1. This CDR3 is built from 14 residues. Germline values: CDR1 SEHNR, CDR2 FQNEAQ (reference sequence). With V trimmed by 1 base and J by 8 bases, 4 bases remained unmatched. The CDR3 bases are TGTGCCAGCAGCTTAGGGGGGACAGGGGACGGCTACACCTTC. It yields the protein CASSLGGTGDGYTF.

This clone has only one observation. J is TRBJ2-5 and V is TRBV21-1; the D call in the table, TRBD2, was not verified against the DNA. TRBV21-1 is reported as a pseudogene. CDR3 size: 16 residues. The CDR3 nucleotides are TGTGCCAGCAGCAAAGGGCTAGCGGGAGTACGAGAGACCCAGTACTTC. It translates to CASSKGLAGVRETQYF.